This TCR beta chain was identified in a study of CD8 T cells in Susac syndrome. Study results and caveats: The study acknowledged a relatively small number of individuals in its TCR sequencing and HLA analysis.

Random hexamers were used to reverse transcribe an amount of about 0.45 to 1 ug RNA. It was immunoSEQ multiplex PCR that amplified TCR beta CDR3 across 54 Vbeta and 13 Jbeta. TCRdb re-derived calls from the immunoSEQ multiplex PCR reads in MiXCR, one entry per CDR3 protein. The table includes about 190,000 distinct CDR3 sequences, 85% to 95% detected once. With regard to this clonotype: Its antigen remains unidentified.

High-throughput TCR beta sequencing covered peripheral CD8+ and CD4+ T cells. TEMRA cells were enriched by FACS, and CD4+ and CD8+ T cells were negatively isolated. The V gene lost 0 bases and the J gene lost 6 bases, with 6 bases spanning the gap. The CDR3 totals 13 residues. Germline CDR1 is LGHDT and CDR2 is YNNKEL (reference sequence). Source material: CD4+ T cells from PBMCs. The J gene is TRBJ2-4, the V gene TRBV3-1, with D perhaps TRBD1 or TRBD2 (5 bases each). The sequence came from a human donor in good health. In DNA, the CDR3 is TGTGCCAGCAGCCAAGATGGGGGAAACATTCAGTACTTC. Protein product: CASSQDGGNIQYF.